The 8 T cell receptor beta chains below come from one sample, sequenced in a study of shared clonotypes between healthy human individuals. The protocol was immunoSEQ multiplex PCR, while the TCRdb copy is restricted to in-frame clones and leaves out a portion. The sample records approximately 2,200,000 clones, under 95% being singletons. Naive CD8 cells were CD45RO-negative, positively selected for CCR7, excluding terminally differentiated effector memory CD45RA+ cells. Source material: naive CD8+ T cells from PBMCs. The receptors were sampled from a man in his late teens or twenties in good health. Some clones in this sample may be carry-over from other donors' samples.

The chain links TRBV9 to TRBJ1-2; a possible D gene is TRBD1 (6 bases). The CDR3 contains 13 residues. Germline V gene sequence: CDR1 SGDLS, CDR2 YYNGEE. Trimming shortened V by 3 bases and J by 6 bases, and 12 bases separated the two germline ends. CDR3 region: CASSDWGANGYTF. CDR3 in DNA: TGTGCCAGCAGCGATTGGGGGGCGAATGGCTACACCTTC. The whole variable domain, filled in from reference TRBV9 and TRBJ1-2, reads DSGVTQTPKHLITATGQRVTLRCSPRSGDLSVYWYQQSLDQGLQFLIQYYNGEERAKGNILERFSAQQFPDLHSELNLSSLELGDSALYFCASSDWGANGYTFGSGTRLTVV.

This clone was seen once. This chain connects TRBV5-1 to TRBJ2-1; D is uncertain. Germline V gives CDR1 SGHRS, CDR2 YFSETQ. Trimming pared 4 bases from V and 8 bases from J, leaving 7 bases between. The CDR3 has 11 amino acids. CDR3 residues: CASSLHDEQFF. DNA for the CDR3: TGCGCCAGCAGCCTACACGATGAGCAGTTCTTC.

The chain is built from TRBV11-2 and TRBJ2-5; perhaps TRBD2 as D (5 bases). The CDR3 contains 16 residues. Between the trimmed V and J ends, which lost 1 base and 0 bases, there was a span of 12 bases. CDR1 and CDR2 (germline): SGHAT, FQNNGV. CDR3 region: CASSLVPGMYQETQYF. CDR3 DNA sequence: TGTGCCAGCAGCTTAGTACCCGGGATGTACCAAGAGACCCAGTACTTC.

The V and J genes are TRBV28 and TRBJ2-1; 9 bases are a match to TRBD2. CDR1 and CDR2 from the germline V gene are MDHEN and SYDVKM. The CDR3 covers 14 residues. V was pared by 6 bases and J by 5 bases, with 5 bases of the junction left unmatched. The CDR3 spells CASSRAGGDNEQFF. CDR3 coding DNA: TGTGCCAGCAGCCGAGCGGGAGGCGACAATGAGCAGTTCTTC.

CDR3 DNA sequence: TGTGCCAGCAGCGGCAGCTCGGGAGTGGGGCACACAGATACGCAGTATTTT. It codes for CASSGSSGVGHTDTQYF. The chain couples TRBV13 to TRBJ2-3; tentative D call: TRBD2 (6 bases). The CDR3 runs to 17 residues. Trimming removed 5 bases at V and 2 bases at J, with 20 bases between. CDR1 is PRHDT, CDR2 FYEKMQ, per germline (reference sequence).

This sequence joins TRBV7-8 and TRBJ1-5, with D hard to call. From germline, CDR1 is SGHVS and CDR2 FQNEAQ. The CDR3 is 18 residues long. V shed 5 bases and J shed 2 bases, with 22 bases lying between them. CDR3 loop: CASSPGREDIWGNQPQHF. For the CDR3, the DNA is TGTGCCAGCAGCCCCGGCCGCGAGGATATCTGGGGCAATCAGCCCCAGCATTTT.

The chain has TRBV30 and TRBJ2-2; 8 positions agree with TRBD1. The V gene's germline CDR1 is GTSNPN and CDR2 SVGIG (reference sequence). Trimming cost V 4 bases and J 9 bases; bases outside gene matches: 13. This CDR3 comprises 15 residues. CDR3 nucleotides: TGTGCCTGGATGGCCGGGACAGGTGGTCGGCGGGAGCTGTTTTTT. This gives the protein CAWMAGTGGRRELFF.

In regard to this clone: The same CDR3 arises from other DNA sequences in this sample as well. The chain carries TRBV5-6 and TRBJ2-7; D unclear. The length of the CDR3 is 14 residues. The germline gives CDR1 SGHDT, CDR2 YYEEEE. V shed 0 bases and J shed 4 bases, with 11 bases lying between them. CDR3 coding DNA: TGTGCCAGCAGCTTGGCCGGCAGTTATTACGAGCAGTACTTC. Protein: CASSLAGSYYEQYF. Looking up the rest from reference TRBV5-6 and TRBJ2-7 gives the full variable domain: DAGVTQSPTHLIKTRGQQVTLRCSPKSGHDTVSWYQQALGQGPQFIFQYYEEEERQRGNFPDRFSGHQFPNYSSELNVNALLLGDSALYLCASSLAGSYYEQYFGPGTRLTVT.